One sample yielded the 12 T cell receptor beta chains listed below, sequenced in a study of vaccination effects on CD4 cells after COVID-19. Some clones are missing from TCRdb's copy, which holds only in-frame ones; the method was immunoSEQ multiplex PCR. The profile shows more than 11,000 clones, around 72% of them singletons. Antigen-specific CD4+ T cells expanded by the ViraFEST assay with viral peptide pools were then sequenced. Between days 10 and 11 of culture, CD4+ T cells were separated out. Participants were given two doses of BNT162b2 or mRNA-1273 vaccine. No antigen has been identified for these receptors. The specimen comprised CD4+ T cells from PBMCs cultured with SARS-CoV-2 spike peptides, sampled after COVID-19 vaccination. The receptor source for this set is a human donor who received a COVID-19 vaccine.

The rearrangement uses TRBV11-2 and TRBJ1-4; a weak D match, TRBD1 (5 bases). V lost 4 bases, J lost 8 bases, and 20 bases lay in between. From germline, CDR1 is SGHAT and CDR2 FQNNGV. CDR3 size: 16 residues. The CDR3 nucleotides read TGTGCCAGCAGCTCCCTACCCAAGGGGAAGGCGGAAAAACTGTTTTTT. As protein: CASSSLPKGKAEKLFF.

The V call is TRBV29-1, the J call TRBJ1-5; possibly TRBD1 for D (5 bases). V shed 4 bases and J shed 0 bases, with 7 bases lying between them. The CDR3 is 13 amino acids. CDR1 SQVTM and CDR2 ANQGSEA come from the germline V gene. CDR3 in DNA: TGCAGCGTTGCAGGGAATAGCAATCAGCCCCAGCATTTT. It codes for CSVAGNSNQPQHF.

This clone was found once. The chain has TRBV5-4 and TRBJ2-7; the D gene is possibly TRBD2 (6 bases). Per germline, CDR1 SGHNT and CDR2 YYREEE (reference sequence). CDR3 length equals 16 residues. The germline V and J ends were trimmed by 0 bases and 0 bases, with 13 bases remaining between them. CDR3 in amino acids: CASSLGGSGSSYEQYF. DNA for the CDR3: TGTGCCAGCAGCTTGGGGGGTAGCGGAAGCTCCTACGAGCAGTACTTC.

This clone has a single count. The chain is built from TRBV3-1 (or the pseudogene TRBV3-2) and TRBJ1-6; the match to TRBD1 covers 11 bases. From germline, CDR1 is LGHDT and CDR2 YNNKEL (reference sequence). The CDR3 extends over 15 amino acids. The J segment lost 9 bases and the V segment lost 6 bases, leaving 7 bases of the junction unmatched. The CDR3 here is CASRAGQGEGSPLHF. CDR3 DNA sequence: TGTGCCAGCAGGGCGGGACAGGGGGAAGGTTCACCCCTCCACTTT.

The chain recombines TRBV28 with TRBJ2-2; 7 bases align to TRBD2. The germline V gene has CDR1 MDHEN and CDR2 SYDVKM. This CDR3 has 17 residues. J was trimmed by 3 bases and V by 2 bases; bases with no gene match: 9. CDR3 amino acids: CASSLGPQRGYTGELFF. DNA for the CDR3: TGTGCCAGCAGTTTAGGTCCACAGCGGGGCTACACCGGGGAGCTGTTTTTT.

This clone was observed a few times. The V call is TRBV25-1, the J call TRBJ1-4; D not resolved. Per the germline V gene, CDR1 is MGHDK and CDR2 is SYGVNS. CDR3 size: 16 residues. Trimming shortened V by 2 bases and J by 3 bases, and 13 bases separated the two germline ends. CDR3 loop: CASSEGRTSSNEKLFF. The CDR3 nucleotides are TGTGCCAGCAGTGAAGGACGGACGTCTTCTAATGAAAAACTGTTTTTT.

The V and J genes are TRBV29-1 and TRBJ1-4; TRBD1 matches at 11 bases. Germline lookup yields CDR1 SQVTM and CDR2 ANQGSEA. Trimming removed 6 bases from V and 3 bases from J; junction bases left unmatched: 6. This CDR3 comprises 15 residues. The CDR3 DNA sequence: TGCAGCGTCCGGGACAGGGGGATGGCTAATGAAAAACTGTTTTTT. It specifies CSVRDRGMANEKLFF. Drawing the rest from reference TRBV29-1 and TRBJ1-4, the complete variable domain is SAVISQKPSRDICQRGTSLTIQCQVDSQVTMMFWYRQQPGQSLTLIATANQGSEATYESGFVIDKFPISRPNLTFSTLTVSNMSPEDSSIYLCSVRDRGMANEKLFFGSGTQLSVL.

CDR3 nucleotide sequence: TGTGCCAGCAGCCTCTTCCGATCAAATGAGCAGTTCTTC. Its protein product is CASSLFRSNEQFF. This chain connects TRBV12-3 or TRBV12-4 to TRBJ2-1; no reliable D call. V was clipped by 6 bases and J by 7 bases, with 13 bases between them. The CDR3 runs to 13 residues.

This clone was picked up a small number of times. The identical CDR3 is also encoded by other nucleotide sequences in the sample. The genes are TRBV9 and TRBJ2-7; unclear D gene. The CDR3 is made up of 14 amino acids. Germline CDR1 SGDLS, CDR2 YYNGEE. With 0 bases removed from V and 0 bases from J, the gap between germline ends came to 7 bases. The chain's CDR3 is CASSVGPGSYEQYF. CDR3 coding DNA: TGTGCCAGCAGCGTAGGTCCGGGCTCCTACGAGCAGTACTTC.

The chain is built from TRBV7-9 and TRBJ2-4; tentative D call: TRBD2 (6 bases). The CDR3 is made up of 12 amino acids. CDR1 and CDR2 from the germline V gene are SEHNR and FQNEAQ (reference sequence). Trimming cost V 9 bases and J 5 bases, with 11 bases left between them. The chain's CDR3 is CASSGHENIQYF. CDR3 nucleotides: TGTGCCAGTAGCGGCCACGAAAACATTCAGTACTTC.

This clone came up once. V usage is TRBV6-1 and J usage is TRBJ1-4, with D unclear. This CDR3 spans 15 amino acids. CDR1 and CDR2 from the germline V gene are MNHNS and SASEGT. V lost 2 bases to trimming and J lost 4 bases, with 11 bases between them. CDR3 coding DNA: TGTGCCAGCAGTGAAAATCAGGCCAGTAATGAAAAACTGTTTTTT. Translation: CASSENQASNEKLFF.

This sequence joins TRBV5-1 and TRBJ1-4; 9 bases are a match to TRBD1. Per germline, CDR1 SGHRS and CDR2 YFSETQ. The CDR3 is 17 amino acids. V dropped 4 bases and J dropped 0; count of bases not matched to a gene: 7. CDR3 residues: CASSPGTGGSTNEKLFF. CDR3 bases: TGCGCCAGCAGCCCTGGAACAGGGGGCTCAACTAATGAAAAACTGTTTTTT. Variable domain in full (rest from reference TRBV5-1 and TRBJ1-4): KAGVTQTPRYLIKTRGQQVTLSCSPISGHRSVSWYQQTPGQGLQFLFEYFSETQRNKGNFPGRFSGRQFSNSRSEMNVSTLELGDSALYLCASSPGTGGSTNEKLFFGSGTQLSVL.